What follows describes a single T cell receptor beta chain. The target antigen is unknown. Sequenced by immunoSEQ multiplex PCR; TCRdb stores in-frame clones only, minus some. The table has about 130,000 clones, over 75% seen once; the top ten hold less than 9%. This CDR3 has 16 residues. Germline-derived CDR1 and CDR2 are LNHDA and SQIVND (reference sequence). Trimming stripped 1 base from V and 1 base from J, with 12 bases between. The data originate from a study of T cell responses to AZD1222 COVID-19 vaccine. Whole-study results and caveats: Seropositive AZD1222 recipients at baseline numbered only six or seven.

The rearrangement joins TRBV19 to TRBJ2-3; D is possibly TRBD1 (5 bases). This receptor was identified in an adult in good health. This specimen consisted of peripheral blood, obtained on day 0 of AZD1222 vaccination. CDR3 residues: CASSIVTSRGTDTQYF. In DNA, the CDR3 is TGTGCCAGTAGTATAGTGACCAGCAGGGGCACAGATACGCAGTATTTT.